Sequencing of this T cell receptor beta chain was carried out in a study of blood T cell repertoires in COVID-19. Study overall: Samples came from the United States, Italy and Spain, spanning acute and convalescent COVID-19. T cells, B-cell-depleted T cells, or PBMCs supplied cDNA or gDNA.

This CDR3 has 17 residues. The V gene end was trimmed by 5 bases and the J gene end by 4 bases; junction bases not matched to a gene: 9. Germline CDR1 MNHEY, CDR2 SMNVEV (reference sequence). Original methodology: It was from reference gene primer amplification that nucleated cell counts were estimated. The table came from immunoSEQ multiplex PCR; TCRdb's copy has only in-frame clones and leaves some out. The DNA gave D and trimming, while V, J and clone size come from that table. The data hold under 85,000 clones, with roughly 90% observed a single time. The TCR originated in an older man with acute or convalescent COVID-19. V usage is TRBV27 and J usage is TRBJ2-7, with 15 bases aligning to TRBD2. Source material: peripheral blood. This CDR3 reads CASSPTGTSGRPYEQYF. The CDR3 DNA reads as TGTGCCAGCAGTCCGACCGGGACTAGCGGGAGGCCGTACGAGCAGTACTTC.